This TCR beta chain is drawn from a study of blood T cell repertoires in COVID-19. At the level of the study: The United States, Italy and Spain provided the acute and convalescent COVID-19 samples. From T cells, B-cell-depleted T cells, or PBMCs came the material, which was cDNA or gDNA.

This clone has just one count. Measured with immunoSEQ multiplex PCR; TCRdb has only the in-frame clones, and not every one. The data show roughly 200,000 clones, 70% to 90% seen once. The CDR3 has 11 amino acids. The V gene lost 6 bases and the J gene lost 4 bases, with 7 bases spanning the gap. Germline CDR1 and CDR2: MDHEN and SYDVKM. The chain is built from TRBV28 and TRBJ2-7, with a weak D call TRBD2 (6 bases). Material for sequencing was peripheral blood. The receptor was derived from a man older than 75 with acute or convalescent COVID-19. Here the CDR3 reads CASRSGYEQYF. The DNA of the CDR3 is TGTGCCAGCAGGAGCGGGTACGAGCAGTACTTC.